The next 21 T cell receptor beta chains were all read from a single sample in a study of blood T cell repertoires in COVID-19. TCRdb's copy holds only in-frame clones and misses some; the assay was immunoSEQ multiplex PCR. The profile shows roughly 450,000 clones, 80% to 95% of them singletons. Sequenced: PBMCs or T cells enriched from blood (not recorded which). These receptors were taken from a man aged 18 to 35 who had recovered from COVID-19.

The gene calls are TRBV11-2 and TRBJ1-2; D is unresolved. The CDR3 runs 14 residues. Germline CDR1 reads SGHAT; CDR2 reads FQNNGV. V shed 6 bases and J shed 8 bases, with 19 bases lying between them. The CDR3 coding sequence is TGTGCCAGCAGGCGCGCGGGAGGAGGGTACGGCTACACCTTC. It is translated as CASRRAGGGYGYTF.

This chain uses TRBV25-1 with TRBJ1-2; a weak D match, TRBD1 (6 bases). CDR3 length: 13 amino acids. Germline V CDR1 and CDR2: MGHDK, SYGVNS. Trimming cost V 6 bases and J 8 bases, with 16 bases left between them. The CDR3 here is CASRDGGLGGYTF. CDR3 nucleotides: TGTGCCAGCAGGGACGGGGGGCTAGGGGGCTACACCTTC.

CDR3 bases: TGTGCCAGCAGCCTAGGCAGTCGGCAGGCCGAAACTGAAGCTTTCTTT. Its translation: CASSLGSRQAETEAFF. The genes are TRBV7-8 and TRBJ1-1; D not resolved. CDR1 is SGHVS, CDR2 FQNEAQ, per germline. V was cut by 5 bases and J by 5 bases, with 21 bases left in between. This CDR3 is 16 amino acids long. The entire variable domain, with the rest obtained from reference TRBV7-8 and TRBJ1-1, is as follows: GAGVSQSPRYKVAKRGQDVALRCDPISGHVSLFWYQQALGQGPEFLTYFQNEAQLDKSGLPSDRFFAERPEGSVSTLKIQRTQQEDSAVYLCASSLGSRQAETEAFFGQGTRLTVV.

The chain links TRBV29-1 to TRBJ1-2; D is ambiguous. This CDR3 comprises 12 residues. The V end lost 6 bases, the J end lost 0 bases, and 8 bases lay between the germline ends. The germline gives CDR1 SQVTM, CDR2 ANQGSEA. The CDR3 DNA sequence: TGCAGCGTCTTGTTAGCTAACTATGGCTACACCTTC. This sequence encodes CSVLLANYGYTF.

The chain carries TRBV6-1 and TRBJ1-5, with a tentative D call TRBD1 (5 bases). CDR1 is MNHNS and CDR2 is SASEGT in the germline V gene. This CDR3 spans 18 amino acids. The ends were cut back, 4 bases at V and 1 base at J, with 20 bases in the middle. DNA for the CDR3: TGTGCCAGCAGTGGGTCGCAGGGTAGTATCGGAAGCAATCAGCCCCAGCATTTT. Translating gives CASSGSQGSIGSNQPQHF.

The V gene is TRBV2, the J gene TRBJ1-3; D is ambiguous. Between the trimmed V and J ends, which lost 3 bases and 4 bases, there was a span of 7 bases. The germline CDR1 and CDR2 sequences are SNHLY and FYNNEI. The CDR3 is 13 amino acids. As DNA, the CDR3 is TGTGCCAGCAGTGATGCGTTAGGAAACACCATATATTTT. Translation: CASSDALGNTIYF.

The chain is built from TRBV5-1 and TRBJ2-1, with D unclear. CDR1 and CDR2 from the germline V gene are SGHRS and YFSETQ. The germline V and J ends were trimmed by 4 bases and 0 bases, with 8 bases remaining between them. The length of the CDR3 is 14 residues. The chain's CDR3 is CASSPESSYNEQFF. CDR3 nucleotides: TGCGCCAGCAGCCCAGAAAGCTCCTACAATGAGCAGTTCTTC.

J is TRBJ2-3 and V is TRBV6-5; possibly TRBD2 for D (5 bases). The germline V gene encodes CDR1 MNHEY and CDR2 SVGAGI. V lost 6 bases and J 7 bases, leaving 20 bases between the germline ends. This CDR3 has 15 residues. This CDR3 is CASSRGSREAYTQYF. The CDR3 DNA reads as TGTGCCAGCAGCCGGGGTAGCCGGGAAGCCTATACGCAGTATTTT.

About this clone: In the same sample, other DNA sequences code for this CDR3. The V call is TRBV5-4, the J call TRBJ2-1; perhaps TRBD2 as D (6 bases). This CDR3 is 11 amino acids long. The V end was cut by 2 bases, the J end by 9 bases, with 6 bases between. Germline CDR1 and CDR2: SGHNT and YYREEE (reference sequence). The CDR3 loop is CASSFGGEQFF. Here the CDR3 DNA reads TGTGCCAGCAGCTTCGGGGGTGAGCAGTTCTTC.

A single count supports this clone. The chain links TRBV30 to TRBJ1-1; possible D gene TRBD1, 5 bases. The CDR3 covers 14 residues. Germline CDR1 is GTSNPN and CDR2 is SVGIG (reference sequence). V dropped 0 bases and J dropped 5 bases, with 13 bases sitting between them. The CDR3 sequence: CAWSVGRAITEAFF. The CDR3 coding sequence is TGTGCCTGGAGTGTAGGCAGGGCCATAACTGAAGCTTTCTTT.

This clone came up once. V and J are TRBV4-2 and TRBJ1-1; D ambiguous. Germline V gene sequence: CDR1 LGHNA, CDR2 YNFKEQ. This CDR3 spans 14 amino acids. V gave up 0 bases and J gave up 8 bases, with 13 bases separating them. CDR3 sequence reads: CASSQEWMEGEAFF. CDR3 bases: TGTGCCAGCAGCCAAGAGTGGATGGAGGGAGAAGCTTTCTTT.

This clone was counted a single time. CDR3 bases: TGCAGCGCAGGACAGGGAGGGAATGAAAAACTGTTTTTT. It is translated as CSAGQGGNEKLFF. The V and J genes are TRBV29-1 and TRBJ1-4; 8 bases map to TRBD1. Germline trimming cut 7 bases from V and 5 bases from J; bases unmatched to any gene: 6. Germline lookup yields CDR1 SQVTM and CDR2 ANQGSEA. The CDR3 consists of 13 residues.

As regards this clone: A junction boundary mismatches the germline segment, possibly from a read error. The CDR3 is CASQLETDNSLLHF. The CDR3 DNA sequence: TGTGCCAGCCAACTGGAGACTGATAATTCACTCCTCCACTTT. The chain couples TRBV28 to TRBJ1-6; D gene uncertain. The CDR3 contains 14 residues. Germline V gene sequence: CDR1 MDHEN, CDR2 SYDVKM.

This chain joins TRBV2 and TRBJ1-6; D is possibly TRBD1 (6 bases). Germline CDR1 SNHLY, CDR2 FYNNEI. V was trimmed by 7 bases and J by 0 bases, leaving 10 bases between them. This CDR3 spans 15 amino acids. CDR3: CASIQGSSYNSPLHF. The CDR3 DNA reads TGTGCCAGCATTCAGGGGAGCTCCTATAATTCACCCCTCCACTTT.

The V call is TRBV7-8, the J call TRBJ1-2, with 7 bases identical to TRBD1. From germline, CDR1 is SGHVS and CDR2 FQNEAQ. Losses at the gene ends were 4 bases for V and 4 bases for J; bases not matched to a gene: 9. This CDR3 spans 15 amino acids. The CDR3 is CASSSLAGTAYGYTF. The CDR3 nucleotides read TGTGCCAGCAGCTCCCTCGCCGGGACAGCCTATGGCTACACCTTC.

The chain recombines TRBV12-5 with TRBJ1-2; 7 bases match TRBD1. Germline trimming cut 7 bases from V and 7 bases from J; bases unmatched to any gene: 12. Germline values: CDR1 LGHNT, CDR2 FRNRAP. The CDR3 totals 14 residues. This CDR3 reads CASANSGGLGGYTF. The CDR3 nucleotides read TGTGCTAGTGCTAATTCAGGGGGGCTCGGTGGCTACACCTTC.

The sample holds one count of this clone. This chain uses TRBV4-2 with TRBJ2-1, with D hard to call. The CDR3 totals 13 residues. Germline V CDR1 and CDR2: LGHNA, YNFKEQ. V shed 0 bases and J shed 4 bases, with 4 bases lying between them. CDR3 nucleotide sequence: TGTGCCAGCAGCCAAGATCTATACAATGAGCAGTTCTTC. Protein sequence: CASSQDLYNEQFF.

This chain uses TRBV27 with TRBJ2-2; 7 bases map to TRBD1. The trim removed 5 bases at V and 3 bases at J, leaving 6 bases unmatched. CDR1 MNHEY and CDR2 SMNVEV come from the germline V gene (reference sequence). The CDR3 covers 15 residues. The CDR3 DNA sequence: TGTGCCAGCAGTCGACAGGGTATAGACACCGGGGAGCTGTTTTTT. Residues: CASSRQGIDTGELFF.

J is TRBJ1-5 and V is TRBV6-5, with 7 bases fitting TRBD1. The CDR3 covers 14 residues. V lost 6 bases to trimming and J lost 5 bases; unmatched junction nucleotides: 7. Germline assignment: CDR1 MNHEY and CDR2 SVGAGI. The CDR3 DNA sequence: TGTGCCAGCAGCAGCAGGGGGGCTGATCAGCCCCAGCATTTT. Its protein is CASSSRGADQPQHF.

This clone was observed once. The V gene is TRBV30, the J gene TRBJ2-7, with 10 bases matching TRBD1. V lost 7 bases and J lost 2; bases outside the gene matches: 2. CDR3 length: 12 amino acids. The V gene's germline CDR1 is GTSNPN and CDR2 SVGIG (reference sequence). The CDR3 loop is CALDRGTYEQYF. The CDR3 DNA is TGTGCCTTGGACAGGGGGACCTACGAGCAGTACTTC.

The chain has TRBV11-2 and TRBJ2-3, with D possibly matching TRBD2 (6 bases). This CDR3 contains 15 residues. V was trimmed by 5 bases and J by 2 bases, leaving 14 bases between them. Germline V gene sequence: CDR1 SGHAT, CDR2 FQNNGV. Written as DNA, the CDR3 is TGTGCCAGCAGCATGCACGGGACTTCCACAGATACGCAGTATTTT. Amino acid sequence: CASSMHGTSTDTQYF.